This T cell receptor (beta chain) was identified in a study of response to subunit inactivated influenza vaccine. Study-level findings and limits: Seasonal influenza vaccination, on each occasion, was suggested by the authors to recruit few new T cells.

In this sample, this clonotype turned up a few times. Its antigen is currently unknown. The germline V gene has CDR1 SEHNR and CDR2 FQNEAQ (reference sequence). Trimming took off 5 bases at V and 1 base at J, with 13 bases between the two ends. The CDR3 has 15 residues. MiXCR, run by TCRdb on the RT-PCR reads, gives a single entry per CDR3 protein. This table holds around 790,000 distinct CDR3 sequences, 21% found once. This TCR was recovered from a man aged 50 to 59 who received an inactivated influenza vaccine. The chain couples TRBV7-9 to TRBJ2-3, with D perhaps TRBD2 (5 bases). The input for sequencing was PBMCs from blood, taken roughly 5 days after vaccination. CDR3 amino acids: CASSPWETRTDTQYF. The CDR3 DNA is TGTGCCAGCAGCCCCTGGGAGACTCGCACAGATACGCAGTATTTT. Together with reference TRBV7-9 and TRBJ2-3, the CDR3 gives the full variable domain: DTGVSQNPRHKITKRGQNVTFRCDPISEHNRLYWYRQTLGQGPEFLTYFQNEAQLEKSRLLSDRFSAERPKGSFSTLEIQRTEQGDSAMYLCASSPWETRTDTQYFGPGTRLTVL.